The rows below give T cell receptor beta chains drawn from one sample of a study of CD8 T cells in Susac syndrome. TCRdb processed the immunoSEQ multiplex PCR reads anew with MiXCR; each CDR3 protein has one entry. The data contain over 70,000 distinct CDR3 sequences, 95% to 97% of them singletons. The sample taken for sequencing was CD8+ T cells from PBMCs. The receptors were sampled from a human donor with Susac syndrome. The CDR3 runs from the conserved cysteine through the conserved F or W. Each record gives: J gene, clone size, D gene, V gene, CDR3 protein, CDR3 DNA. A D gene is named only where the DNA matches it firmly. Part of the rows lack a size; the others show once, few, many or a class for expanded clones.

J gene: TRBJ1-1
clone size: .
D gene: TRBD1
V gene: TRBV29-1
CDR3 protein: CSTGQGAPGEAFF
CDR3 DNA: TGCAGCACTGGACAGGGGGCGCCGGGGGAAGCTTTCTTT

J gene: TRBJ2-7
clone size: .
D gene: TRBD1
V gene: TRBV4-3
CDR3 protein: CASSQDSRQGFHEQYF
CDR3 DNA: TGCGCCAGCAGCCAAGATTCGAGACAGGGGTTCCACGAGCAGTACTTC

J gene: TRBJ2-7
clone size: .
D gene: .
V gene: TRBV30
CDR3 protein: CAWSGSAHNPYEQYF
CDR3 DNA: TGTGCCTGGAGCGGGTCGGCTCACAATCCATACGAGCAGTACTTC

J gene: TRBJ1-1
clone size: once
D gene: .
V gene: TRBV6-2/TRBV6-3
CDR3 protein: CASSLGSMNTEAFF
CDR3 DNA: TGTGCCAGCAGTCTGGGATCGATGAACACTGAAGCTTTCTTT

J gene: TRBJ2-7
clone size: once
D gene: .
V gene: TRBV5-1
CDR3 protein: CASSLDRAYEQYF
CDR3 DNA: TGCGCCAGCAGCTTGGACAGAGCCTACGAGCAGTACTTC

J gene: TRBJ2-5
clone size: .
D gene: .
V gene: TRBV29-1
CDR3 protein: CSVSHGLPGETQYF
CDR3 DNA: TGCAGCGTCTCTCATGGTCTGCCTGGAGAGACCCAGTACTTC

J gene: TRBJ2-3
clone size: .
D gene: .
V gene: TRBV29-1
CDR3 protein: CSARDNPRTDTQYF
CDR3 DNA: TGCAGCGCTAGGGACAACCCGCGCACAGATACGCAGTATTTT

J gene: TRBJ1-6
clone size: .
D gene: .
V gene: TRBV7-6
CDR3 protein: CASSPSDTYSPLHF
CDR3 DNA: TGTGCCAGCAGCCCCTCGGACACCTATTCACCCCTCCACTTT

J gene: TRBJ1-1
clone size: .
D gene: .
V gene: TRBV20-1
CDR3 protein: CSAGRGQQNTEAFF
CDR3 DNA: TGCAGTGCTGGACGGGGGCAACAGAACACTGAAGCTTTCTTT

J gene: TRBJ1-1
clone size: .
D gene: TRBD1
V gene: TRBV12-3/TRBV12-4
CDR3 protein: CASSSSSGTGYKGITEAFF
CDR3 DNA: TGTGCCAGCAGTTCTTCATCCGGGACAGGGTATAAGGGGATCACTGAAGCTTTCTTT

J gene: TRBJ1-1
clone size: once
D gene: .
V gene: TRBV5-1
CDR3 protein: CASSLEKNTEAFF
CDR3 DNA: TGCGCCAGCAGCTTGGAAAAGAACACTGAAGCTTTCTTT

J gene: TRBJ2-5
clone size: .
D gene: .
V gene: TRBV7-3
CDR3 protein: CASRGSYPGCGETQYF
CDR3 DNA: TGTGCCAGCAGGGGTTCGTATCCAGGGTGTGGGGAGACCCAGTACTTC

J gene: TRBJ1-2
clone size: .
D gene: .
V gene: TRBV6-2/TRBV6-3
CDR3 protein: CASIIIIRGYYGYTF
CDR3 DNA: TGTGCCAGCATCATAATCATCCGTGGCTACTATGGCTACACCTTC

J gene: TRBJ2-3
clone size: .
D gene: .
V gene: TRBV20-1
CDR3 protein: CSATDKSTDTQYF
CDR3 DNA: TGCAGTGCCACGGACAAAAGCACAGATACGCAGTATTTT

J gene: TRBJ2-7
clone size: .
D gene: TRBD1
V gene: TRBV20-1
CDR3 protein: CSARDGRTGGAEQYF
CDR3 DNA: TGCAGTGCTAGAGATGGGAGGACAGGGGGTGCCGAGCAGTACTTC

J gene: TRBJ1-4
clone size: .
D gene: .
V gene: TRBV14
CDR3 protein: CASSPLGAKLFF
CDR3 DNA: TGTGCCAGCAGCCCACTAGGCGCAAAACTGTTTTTT

J gene: TRBJ1-5
clone size: .
D gene: .
V gene: TRBV19
CDR3 protein: CASTLLSDPIQPQHF
CDR3 DNA: TGTGCCAGTACCCTGCTGAGCGACCCGATACAGCCCCAGCATTTT

J gene: TRBJ1-6
clone size: .
D gene: .
V gene: TRBV30
CDR3 protein: CAWSLPVRNSPLHF
CDR3 DNA: TGTGCCTGGAGTCTCCCTGTGAGGAATTCACCCCTCCACTTT

J gene: TRBJ1-1
clone size: .
D gene: .
V gene: TRBV20-1
CDR3 protein: CSAAPQDATEAFF
CDR3 DNA: TGCAGTGCGGCCCCTCAGGATGCCACTGAAGCTTTCTTT

J gene: TRBJ2-7
clone size: .
D gene: .
V gene: TRBV18
CDR3 protein: CASSPPSKGEKYF
CDR3 DNA: TGTGCCAGCTCACCACCCAGTAAGGGCGAGAAGTACTTC

J gene: TRBJ1-1
clone size: .
D gene: TRBD1
V gene: TRBV12-3/TRBV12-4
CDR3 protein: CASSFGQGLNTEAFF
CDR3 DNA: TGTGCCAGCAGTTTCGGACAGGGACTGAACACTGAAGCTTTCTTT

J gene: TRBJ2-1
clone size: .
D gene: .
V gene: TRBV30
CDR3 protein: CAWKQDLLFF
CDR3 DNA: TGTGCCTGGAAACAGGACCTCCTCTTCTTC

J gene: TRBJ2-3
clone size: .
D gene: TRBD2
V gene: TRBV10-3
CDR3 protein: CAIGTSADTQYF
CDR3 DNA: TGTGCCATCGGGACTAGCGCAGATACGCAGTATTTT

J gene: TRBJ1-6
clone size: .
D gene: .
V gene: TRBV27
CDR3 protein: CASGTQGNNSPLHF
CDR3 DNA: TGTGCCAGCGGAACACAGGGAAATAATTCACCCCTCCACTTT

J gene: TRBJ1-2
clone size: .
D gene: .
V gene: TRBV19
CDR3 protein: CASSISRVMDSYGYTF
CDR3 DNA: TGTGCCAGTAGTATAAGTCGAGTGATGGACAGCTATGGCTACACCTTC

J gene: TRBJ1-1
clone size: once
D gene: .
V gene: TRBV18
CDR3 protein: CASSYLDITEAFF
CDR3 DNA: TGTGCCAGCTCGTACCTTGACATTACTGAAGCTTTCTTT

J gene: TRBJ1-5
clone size: .
D gene: .
V gene: TRBV30
CDR3 protein: CAWGPGNQPQHF
CDR3 DNA: TGTGCCTGGGGGCCGGGTAATCAGCCCCAGCATTTT

J gene: TRBJ2-2
clone size: .
D gene: .
V gene: TRBV11-2
CDR3 protein: CASSFTAGELFF
CDR3 DNA: TGTGCCAGCAGCTTCACCGCCGGGGAGCTGTTTTTT

J gene: TRBJ1-2
clone size: .
D gene: .
V gene: TRBV20-1
CDR3 protein: CSASPDGGGYGYTF
CDR3 DNA: TGCAGTGCTAGCCCGGACGGCGGGGGCTATGGCTACACCTTC

J gene: TRBJ2-2
clone size: .
D gene: TRBD1
V gene: TRBV30
CDR3 protein: CAWSLTGAGDVVTTYTGELFF
CDR3 DNA: TGTGCCTGGAGTTTGACAGGGGCCGGAGACGTCGTGACAACGTACACCGGGGAGCTGTTTTTT

J gene: TRBJ2-3
clone size: .
D gene: TRBD2
V gene: TRBV27
CDR3 protein: CASSLAGLSDTQYF
CDR3 DNA: TGTGCCAGCAGCTTAGCGGGACTCTCGGATACGCAGTATTTT

J gene: TRBJ2-7
clone size: .
D gene: .
V gene: TRBV6-2/TRBV6-3
CDR3 protein: CASSYLHEQYF
CDR3 DNA: TGTGCCAGCAGTTATCTCCACGAGCAGTACTTC

J gene: TRBJ1-1
clone size: .
D gene: TRBD1
V gene: TRBV12-3/TRBV12-4
CDR3 protein: CASSLRDSQNTEAFF
CDR3 DNA: TGTGCCAGCAGTTTGCGGGACAGCCAAAACACTGAAGCTTTCTTT

J gene: TRBJ2-5
clone size: .
D gene: .
V gene: TRBV11-2
CDR3 protein: CASSSRSMTAQETQYF
CDR3 DNA: TGTGCCAGCAGCTCCCGAAGTATGACAGCCCAAGAGACCCAGTACTTC

J gene: TRBJ1-2
clone size: .
D gene: TRBD1
V gene: TRBV30
CDR3 protein: CAWSVMGQGLYGYTF
CDR3 DNA: TGTGCCTGGAGTGTAATGGGACAGGGTCTGTATGGCTACACCTTC

J gene: TRBJ2-5
clone size: .
D gene: .
V gene: TRBV12-3/TRBV12-4
CDR3 protein: CASSFTPQGTQETQYF
CDR3 DNA: TGTGCCAGCAGTTTCACCCCGCAGGGGACCCAAGAGACCCAGTACTTC

J gene: TRBJ1-2
clone size: once
D gene: .
V gene: TRBV14
CDR3 protein: CASSPSPYGYTF
CDR3 DNA: TGTGCCAGCAGCCCTTCCCCCTATGGCTACACCTTC

J gene: TRBJ1-1
clone size: .
D gene: .
V gene: TRBV19
CDR3 protein: CASSSDGYMNTEAFF
CDR3 DNA: TGTGCCAGTAGTAGCGACGGATACATGAACACTGAAGCTTTCTTT

J gene: TRBJ2-5
clone size: .
D gene: TRBD1
V gene: TRBV9
CDR3 protein: CASSFFDRAETQYF
CDR3 DNA: TGTGCCAGCAGCTTCTTCGACAGGGCCGAGACCCAGTACTTC

J gene: TRBJ1-5
clone size: .
D gene: TRBD1
V gene: TRBV6-5
CDR3 protein: CASSPGQGGKQPQHF
CDR3 DNA: TGTGCCAGCAGTCCCGGACAGGGCGGGAAACAGCCCCAGCATTTT

J gene: TRBJ1-2
clone size: .
D gene: TRBD1
V gene: TRBV7-2
CDR3 protein: CASSLMGQGIHGYTF
CDR3 DNA: TGTGCCAGCAGCTTAATGGGACAGGGGATCCATGGCTACACCTTC

J gene: TRBJ2-6
clone size: .
D gene: .
V gene: TRBV29-1
CDR3 protein: CSVEETAGANVLTF
CDR3 DNA: TGCAGCGTTGAGGAAACAGCTGGGGCCAACGTCCTGACTTTC

J gene: TRBJ1-2
clone size: .
D gene: .
V gene: TRBV9
CDR3 protein: CASSSDDSWDYGYTF
CDR3 DNA: TGTGCCAGCAGCTCGGACGACTCCTGGGACTATGGCTACACCTTC

J gene: TRBJ2-5
clone size: .
D gene: .
V gene: TRBV29-1
CDR3 protein: CSGEGQETQYF
CDR3 DNA: TGCAGCGGTGAGGGGCAAGAGACCCAGTACTTC

J gene: TRBJ2-6
clone size: .
D gene: .
V gene: TRBV12-3/TRBV12-4
CDR3 protein: CASSPTSAAGANVLTF
CDR3 DNA: TGTGCCAGCAGTCCCACCTCGGCCGCTGGGGCCAACGTCCTGACTTTC

J gene: TRBJ2-4
clone size: .
D gene: TRBD1
V gene: TRBV15
CDR3 protein: CATSSPGTGNIQYF
CDR3 DNA: TGTGCCACCAGCTCGCCGGGGACAGGAAACATTCAGTACTTC

J gene: TRBJ2-7
clone size: once
D gene: TRBD1
V gene: TRBV20-1
CDR3 protein: CSASEDRVEGNLAYEQYF
CDR3 DNA: TGCAGTGCTAGCGAGGACAGGGTTGAGGGAAATTTAGCCTACGAGCAGTACTTC

J gene: TRBJ1-1
clone size: .
D gene: .
V gene: TRBV29-1
CDR3 protein: CSVGGGRGTEAFF
CDR3 DNA: TGCAGCGTTGGCGGGGGTAGGGGCACTGAAGCTTTCTTT

J gene: TRBJ1-5
clone size: once
D gene: .
V gene: TRBV30
CDR3 protein: CAWSGAGQRSNQPQHF
CDR3 DNA: TGTGCCTGGAGTGGAGCAGGGCAGAGGAGCAATCAGCCCCAGCATTTT

J gene: TRBJ1-1
clone size: .
D gene: TRBD1
V gene: TRBV29-1
CDR3 protein: CSVEGGDRGNTEAFF
CDR3 DNA: TGCAGCGTTGAAGGAGGGGACAGGGGGAACACTGAAGCTTTCTTT

J gene: TRBJ2-5
clone size: .
D gene: TRBD1
V gene: TRBV20-1
CDR3 protein: CSASRGQLLGETQYF
CDR3 DNA: TGCAGTGCTAGCCGGGGACAGCTCCTGGGAGAGACCCAGTACTTC

J gene: TRBJ1-2
clone size: .
D gene: .
V gene: TRBV30
CDR3 protein: CAWSVGTGEGSYGYTF
CDR3 DNA: TGTGCCTGGAGTGTAGGGACCGGAGAAGGGAGCTATGGCTACACCTTC

J gene: TRBJ1-2
clone size: .
D gene: .
V gene: TRBV7-9
CDR3 protein: CASSLDGGTNYGYTF
CDR3 DNA: TGTGCCAGCAGCTTAGATGGGGGCACGAACTATGGCTACACCTTC